The clone carrying this TCR beta chain appeared once. Its antigen is unidentified. This sample was included in a study of T cells in Graves' hyperthyroidism and ophthalmopathy. Study-level points and caveats: Stable hyperthyroidism was told apart from ophthalmopathy by a model built on 13 V-J features. Most expanded thyroid clonotypes above 0.001 recurred in blood.

No ophthalmopathy progression within 18 months constituted stable Graves' hyperthyroidism. Amplification of TCR beta CDR3 regions was performed using RNA transcripts as template. TCR CDR3 underwent first-round RT-PCR with the HTBI primer set. TCRdb analysed the multiplex PCR reads with MiXCR anew, one entry per CDR3 protein. The sample includes approximately 500,000 distinct CDR3 sequences, under 60% of them seen just once. CDR3 size: 14 residues. V shed 6 bases, J shed 5 bases, and the junction held 9 bases outside the gene matches. Germline assignment: CDR1 SGHVS and CDR2 FQNEAQ. This chain joins TRBV7-8 and TRBJ2-5, with 7 bases lining up with TRBD1. The clonotype originates from a woman in her late teens or twenties with Graves' hyperthyroidism. Sequenced: peripheral blood or thyroid tissue (not recorded which). The CDR3 nucleotides read TGTGCCAGCAGAAGAGGGGGCCTATCGGAGACCCAGTACTTC. Residues: CASRRGGLSETQYF.